This is a list of T cell receptor beta chains from one sample in a study of early T cells in non-severe SARS-CoV-2 infection. In TCRdb, the 5' RACE reads were re-called with MiXCR into one record per CDR3 protein. The top ten hold 15% to 20% of the sample, which has some 38,000 distinct CDR3 sequences, roughly 4.8% seen once. The sequenced material came from whole blood. All receptors derive from an adult who was a healthcare worker with PCR-confirmed SARS-CoV-2 infection or an uninfected control (not recorded which). Both conserved end residues are part of each CDR3. The D gene is left open where the match is weak. Clone size is not always given. Where it is, it says once, few, many or a class for expanded clones.

DNA,CDR3,J,size,V,D
TGTGCCAGCAGTGACCAGACAGGGGGCGATGAAAAACTGTTTTTT,CASSDQTGGDEKLFF,TRBJ1-4,many,TRBV6-4,TRBD1
TGTGCCAGCAGCTTCGACAGTAACCCAGAAAACACCATATATTTT,CASSFDSNPENTIYF,TRBJ1-3,many,TRBV9,NA
TGTGCCAGCTTGGCGGGGAACACCGGGGAGCTGTTTTTT,CASLAGNTGELFF,TRBJ2-2,NA,TRBV11-2,NA
TGTGCCAGCAGCTTAGGGGGGCAGGGTGCTTCACCCCTCCACTTT,CASSLGGQGASPLHF,TRBJ1-6,many,TRBV7-9,NA
TGTGCCAGCAGCTTTCAGAGGTGGACTGGGAACACCGGGGAGCTGTTTTTT,CASSFQRWTGNTGELFF,TRBJ2-2,many,TRBV7-2,NA
TGCAGTGCTAGATGGGGGGCAGGCACAGATACGCAGTATTTT,CSARWGAGTDTQYF,TRBJ2-3,many,TRBV20-1,NA
TGTGCCAGCAGTTTTAACAAAGTGAACTATGGCTACACCTTC,CASSFNKVNYGYTF,TRBJ1-2,many,TRBV28,NA
TGCAGCGTGGGTAGCGGGGGGTCCCCGGATACGCAGTATTTT,CSVGSGGSPDTQYF,TRBJ2-3,many,TRBV29-1,TRBD2
TGTGCCAGCAGCCATCAACAGGGAAACACTGAAGCTTTCTTT,CASSHQQGNTEAFF,TRBJ1-1,few,TRBV3-1,NA
TGTGCCAGCACGGCGGGGGGGATATTGGATACGCAGTATTTT,CASTAGGILDTQYF,TRBJ2-3,many,TRBV27,TRBD2
TGCGCCAGCAGCTTTGGAGGGGTAGCCAACAATGAGCAGTTCTTC,CASSFGGVANNEQFF,TRBJ2-1,many,TRBV5-1,NA